Listed here are 21 T cell receptor beta chains from one sample, sequenced in a study of shared clonotypes between healthy human individuals. Repertoires were generated with immunoSEQ multiplex PCR, while TCRdb's copy carries only in-frame clones and drops some. The repertoire holds approximately 590,000 clones, with roughly 96% as singletons. Naive CD8 cells, CD45RO-negative and positively selected for CCR7, excluded terminally differentiated effector memory CD45RA+ cells. The sequencing sample was made of naive CD8+ T cells sorted from blood. Source of these receptors: a woman aged 25 to 39 in good health.

Here the CDR3 reads CATKSLAGDAGELFF. CDR3 bases: TGTGCCACAAAGTCACTAGCGGGAGACGCCGGGGAGCTGTTTTTT. The chain combines TRBV27 with TRBJ2-2, with 11 bases fitting TRBD2. The CDR3 has 15 amino acids. Per the germline V gene, CDR1 is MNHEY and CDR2 is SMNVEV (reference sequence). The V gene end was trimmed by 10 bases and the J gene end by 6 bases; junction bases not matched to a gene: 10.

The CDR3, as DNA: TGTGCCTGGAGTGCCATGGGACAGGGAAATCAGCCCCAGCATTTT. Protein: CAWSAMGQGNQPQHF. The rearrangement joins TRBV30 to TRBJ1-5, with 9 bases aligning to TRBD1. Germline CDR1 is GTSNPN and CDR2 is SVGIG (reference sequence). The CDR3 is made up of 15 amino acids. V lost 1 base and J lost 4; bases outside the gene matches: 5.

The rearrangement uses TRBV10-2 and TRBJ2-3; D gene uncertain. The CDR3 contains 12 residues. V shed 2 bases and J shed 5 bases, with 5 bases lying between them. Germline assignment: CDR1 WSHSY and CDR2 SAAADI. This CDR3 reads CASSEPLDTQYF. Here the CDR3 DNA reads TGCGCCAGCAGTGAGCCCTTAGATACGCAGTATTTT.

The J gene is TRBJ2-7, the V gene TRBV18, with 8 bases that match TRBD2. The CDR3 runs 16 residues. The germline gives CDR1 KGHSH, CDR2 LQKENI. The J segment lost 4 bases and the V segment lost 1 base, leaving 9 bases of the junction unmatched. The DNA of the CDR3 is TGTGCCAGCTCACCACTCACGGGAGGGCCCGAGTACGAGCAGTACTTC. Its protein is CASSPLTGGPEYEQYF.

The rearrangement links TRBV11-3 to TRBJ2-3; D is perhaps TRBD2 (6 bases). The CDR3 sequence is 16 residues long. Trimming shortened V by 1 base and J by 2 bases, and 13 bases separated the two germline ends. The germline V gene has CDR1 SGHNT and CDR2 YENEEA. CDR3: CASSLVGGSYTDTQYF. The CDR3 bases are TGTGCCAGCAGCTTAGTTGGGGGGTCCTACACAGATACGCAGTATTTT.

The chain couples TRBV4-1 to TRBJ1-2; D remains unclear. V was cut by 0 bases and J by 4 bases, with 12 bases left in between. CDR3 length: 15 residues. Germline V gene sequence: CDR1 MGHRA, CDR2 YSYEKL. The CDR3 nucleotides are TGCGCCAGCAGCCAAGACGAAGCATTTTTCTATGGCTACACCTTC. Residues: CASSQDEAFFYGYTF.

This sequence joins TRBV4-1 and TRBJ2-1; D is ambiguous. This CDR3 has 14 amino acids. The germline V gene encodes CDR1 MGHRA and CDR2 YSYEKL. Trimming removed 0 bases from V and 7 bases from J, with 10 bases in between. The chain's CDR3 is CASSQEGLFNEQFF. The CDR3 DNA follows: TGCGCCAGCAGCCAAGAAGGGCTTTTTAATGAGCAGTTCTTC.

The CDR3 region has the DNA TGTGCCAGCAGCCAAGGTGGCACTGAAGCTTTCTTT. It codes for CASSQGGTEAFF. The chain has TRBV6-5 and TRBJ1-1, with D unclear. Per germline, CDR1 MNHEY and CDR2 SVGAGI. The V and J ends lost 6 bases and 4 bases respectively, with 9 bases between them. This CDR3 has 12 residues.

This chain joins TRBV11-2 and TRBJ2-7; TRBD2 matches at 8 bases. V gave up 0 bases and J gave up 3 bases; unmatched junction bases: 13. CDR1 SGHAT and CDR2 FQNNGV come from the germline V gene. The CDR3 extends over 18 amino acids. DNA of the CDR3: TGTGCCAGCAGCTTAGAGGGACTAGATTCCGTTGCTCTCTACGAGCAGTACTTC. Its protein is CASSLEGLDSVALYEQYF.

The V call is TRBV21-1, the J call TRBJ2-7; the table's D call, TRBD2, has no DNA check behind it. TRBV21-1 is flagged as a pseudogene. The CDR3 sequence is 15 residues long. CDR3 DNA: TGTGCCAGCAGCAAAGGGAGCGGGGGGTCCTACGAGCAGTACTTC. Protein sequence: CASSKGSGGSYEQYF.

The genes are TRBV13 and TRBJ2-6, with D perhaps given as TRBD1 or TRBD2 (5 bases each). Germline CDR1 reads PRHDT; CDR2 reads FYEKMQ (reference sequence). V was cut by 0 bases and J by 8 bases, with 14 bases left in between. The CDR3 extends over 16 amino acids. The CDR3 nucleotides are TGTGCCAGCAGCTTAGGCCTATCCGGGACGACCAACGTCCTGACTTTC. It specifies CASSLGLSGTTNVLTF.

CDR3 sequence: CSVDGSVADYNEQFF. The CDR3 DNA reads as TGCAGCGTTGATGGGTCGGTAGCCGATTACAATGAGCAGTTCTTC. This rearrangement joins TRBV29-1 to TRBJ2-1; D not certain. The V end was cut by 3 bases, the J end by 4 bases, with 16 bases between. Germline loops: CDR1 SQVTM, CDR2 ANQGSEA. The CDR3 contains 15 residues.

V is TRBV27 and J is TRBJ2-7; 14 bases fit TRBD2. With 8 bases clipped from V and 4 bases from J, the junction kept 19 bases outside the gene matches. Germline V gives CDR1 MNHEY, CDR2 SMNVEV (reference sequence). This CDR3 is built from 19 residues. CDR3 bases: TGTGCCAGCCACCCTGAGGGACTAGCGGGAGTAAATTTTGGGTACGAGCAGTACTTC. Its translation: CASHPEGLAGVNFGYEQYF.

This clone was counted once. The chain combines TRBV19 with TRBJ1-2, with D tentatively TRBD1 (5 bases). The CDR3 covers 17 residues. Per the germline V gene, CDR1 is LNHDA and CDR2 is SQIVND (reference sequence). Trimming pared 4 bases from V and 6 bases from J, leaving 24 bases between. In DNA form, the CDR3 reads TGTGCCAGTAGTAACGATTTAGGGACGGAAGAATCTAATGGCTACACCTTC. Residues: CASSNDLGTEESNGYTF.

The J gene is TRBJ1-5, the V gene TRBV5-6; D gene unclear. Germline V gives CDR1 SGHDT, CDR2 YYEEEE. The CDR3 has 16 amino acids. The germline V and J ends were trimmed by 0 bases and 0 bases, with 10 bases remaining between them. CDR3 region: CASSLVEGNSNQPQHF. CDR3 in DNA: TGTGCCAGCAGCTTGGTGGAGGGAAATAGCAATCAGCCCCAGCATTTT.

The chain carries TRBV5-4 and TRBJ1-2; D not certain. CDR1 and CDR2 (germline): SGHNT, YYREEE (reference sequence). Trimming took 0 bases from V and 0 from J, leaving 9 bases between them. This CDR3 region has 15 residues. The CDR3 protein is CASSLGQAPNYGYTF. The CDR3 coding sequence is TGTGCCAGCAGCTTGGGTCAGGCCCCTAACTATGGCTACACCTTC.

The V call is TRBV5-5, the J call TRBJ2-7, with D hard to call. CDR3 length: 13 amino acids. Germline CDR1 SGHKS, CDR2 YYEKEE (reference sequence). V lost 2 bases and J lost 0, with 6 bases in between. The CDR3 reads CASSFEYSYEQYF. The CDR3 DNA follows: TGTGCCAGCAGCTTCGAATACTCCTACGAGCAGTACTTC.

The gene calls are TRBV28 and TRBJ2-7, with D tentatively TRBD1 or TRBD2 (5 bases each). Germline V lookup: CDR1 MDHEN, CDR2 SYDVKM. CDR3 length equals 13 residues. Trimming cost V 8 bases and J 0 bases, with 11 bases left between them. CDR3 protein: CASSGATSYEQYF. CDR3 DNA sequence: TGTGCCAGCTCCGGGGCCACCTCCTACGAGCAGTACTTC. The full variable domain, its missing parts supplied by reference TRBV28 and TRBJ2-7, is DVKVTQSSRYLVKRTGEKVFLECVQDMDHENMFWYRQDPGLGLRLIYFSYDVKMKEKGDIPEGYSVSREKKERFSLILESASTNQTSMYLCASSGATSYEQYFGPGTRLTVT.

The V and J genes are TRBV19 and TRBJ2-7; D remains ambiguous. The CDR3 has 15 residues. V lost 1 base and J 0 bases, leaving 10 bases between the germline ends. Germline-derived CDR1 and CDR2 are LNHDA and SQIVND (reference sequence). This CDR3 reads CASSIGQSSSYEQYF. The CDR3 DNA reads TGTGCCAGTAGTATAGGACAATCGAGCTCCTACGAGCAGTACTTC.

About this clone: Other DNA sequences in this specimen translate into the identical CDR3. The chain is built from TRBV27 and TRBJ2-7; D could derive from TRBD1 or TRBD2 (5 bases each). Germline V lookup: CDR1 MNHEY, CDR2 SMNVEV (reference sequence). The CDR3 runs to 13 residues. Trimming took 4 bases from V and 3 from J, leaving 10 bases between them. The CDR3 protein is CASSYRGSYEQYF. CDR3 DNA: TGTGCCAGCAGTTATCGGGGCAGCTACGAGCAGTACTTC.

The CDR3 is CASSSSVMNTGELFF. The CDR3 nucleotides are TGTGCCAGCAGTTCTAGCGTTATGAACACCGGGGAGCTGTTTTTT. The V call is TRBV6-1, the J call TRBJ2-2; TRBD2 might be the D (6 bases). This CDR3 has 15 residues. From germline, CDR1 is MNHNS and CDR2 SASEGT. The V end was cut by 5 bases, the J end by 1 base, with 11 bases between.